One and the same sample provided the 19 T cell receptor beta chains below, sequenced in a study of blood T cell repertoires in COVID-19. Some clones are missing from TCRdb's copy, which holds only in-frame ones; the method was immunoSEQ multiplex PCR. The repertoire holds some 250,000 clones, with approximately 88% as singletons. Source material: peripheral blood. The receptors were gathered from a man aged 35 to 55 with acute or convalescent COVID-19.

The V gene is TRBV5-4, the J gene TRBJ2-7; weak D call: TRBD2 (6 bases). Germline loops: CDR1 SGHNT, CDR2 YYREEE (reference sequence). Trimming pared 1 base from V and 6 bases from J, leaving 17 bases between. The CDR3 sequence is 15 residues long. The CDR3: CASSLMGREYFEQYF. CDR3 DNA sequence: TGTGCCAGCAGCTTGATGGGACGGGAGTATTTCGAGCAGTACTTC.

The V gene is TRBV15, the J gene TRBJ2-3; D not certain. This CDR3 spans 14 amino acids. V gave up 4 bases and J gave up 0 bases, with 8 bases separating them. In germline, CDR1 is LNHNV, CDR2 YYDKDF (reference sequence). The CDR3 loop reads CATSTLSSTDTQYF. For the CDR3, the DNA is TGTGCCACCAGCACCTTGTCTAGCACAGATACGCAGTATTTT.

The V and J genes are TRBV2 and TRBJ2-5; 9 nucleotides match TRBD1. The CDR3 sequence is 15 residues long. V trimming: 6 bases; J trimming: 5 bases; junction bases outside the gene matches: 10. In germline, CDR1 is SNHLY, CDR2 FYNNEI. The CDR3 protein is CASSAGTGRAETQYF. Here the CDR3 DNA reads TGTGCCAGCAGCGCTGGGACAGGGAGGGCGGAGACCCAGTACTTC.

The chain carries TRBV7-2 and TRBJ1-1; TRBD1 is a possible D gene (5 bases). V gave up 5 bases and J gave up 5 bases, with 12 bases separating them. The CDR3 contains 13 residues. Germline V gives CDR1 SGHTA, CDR2 FQGNSA. In DNA, the CDR3 is TGTGCCAGCAGCCCCGGCGGGGGGACTGAAGCTTTCTTT. As protein: CASSPGGGTEAFF.

CDR3 bases: TGTGCCAGCAGTCTCACTAGCGGGAGTACAGATACGCAGTATTTT. Encoded protein: CASSLTSGSTDTQYF. The rearrangement uses TRBV6-5 and TRBJ2-3; 11 bases agree with TRBD2. From germline, CDR1 is MNHEY and CDR2 SVGAGI. The CDR3 extends over 15 amino acids. V lost 5 bases and J lost 3; bases outside the gene matches: 4.

The chain links TRBV12-3 or TRBV12-4 to TRBJ1-2; no clear D gene. This CDR3 comprises 13 residues. Trimming pared 6 bases from V and 3 bases from J, leaving 11 bases between. Written as DNA, the CDR3 is TGTGCCAGCAGCCTCGGTCCCGACTATGGCTACACCTTC. Translation: CASSLGPDYGYTF.

This chain joins TRBV19 and TRBJ2-1, with no clear D. The CDR3 consists of 12 residues. Germline V gene sequence: CDR1 LNHDA, CDR2 SQIVND (reference sequence). V lost 1 base, J lost 9 bases, and 7 bases lay in between. The CDR3 sequence: CASSIGLPEQFF. The CDR3, as DNA: TGTGCCAGTAGTATAGGGCTCCCTGAGCAGTTCTTC.

The genes are TRBV3-1 (or the pseudogene TRBV3-2) and TRBJ1-4; perhaps TRBD1 as D (6 bases). The CDR3 runs to 16 residues. V shed 1 base and J shed 2 bases, with 11 bases lying between them. Per the germline V gene, CDR1 is LGHDT and CDR2 is YNNKEL (reference sequence). CDR3 bases: TGTGCCAGCAGCCAAGTCTATCAGGGGACTAATGAAAAACTGTTTTTT. Translated: CASSQVYQGTNEKLFF.

The chain combines TRBV5-5 with TRBJ2-2; D ambiguous. Trimming took off 0 bases at V and 0 bases at J, with 6 bases between the two ends. The germline V gene encodes CDR1 SGHKS and CDR2 YYEKEE (reference sequence). There are 15 residues in the CDR3. CDR3 in amino acids: CASSLEYTNTGELFF. The CDR3 coding sequence is TGTGCCAGCAGCTTGGAATATACGAACACCGGGGAGCTGTTTTTT. The full variable domain, completed using reference TRBV5-5 and TRBJ2-2, is DAGVTQSPTHLIKTRGQQVTLRCSPISGHKSVSWYQQVLGQGPQFIFQYYEKEERGRGNFPDRFSARQFPNYSSELNVNALLLGDSALYLCASSLEYTNTGELFFGEGSRLTVL.

This clone was recorded a few times. The CDR3 DNA follows: TGTGCCAGCAGCCAGACAAGAGGGGGGGGCTATGGCTACACCTTC. This encodes CASSQTRGGGYGYTF. The chain employs TRBV3-1 (or the pseudogene TRBV3-2) and TRBJ1-2; D might be TRBD1 (6 bases). The CDR3 spans 15 residues. The germline V gene encodes CDR1 LGHDT and CDR2 YNNKEL (reference sequence). The V gene lost 3 bases and the J gene lost 4 bases, with 15 bases spanning the gap.

This chain joins TRBV18 and TRBJ2-4, with D maybe TRBD2 (5 bases). The germline gives CDR1 KGHSH, CDR2 LQKENI. This CDR3 comprises 15 residues. Trimming took 3 bases from V and 5 from J, leaving 14 bases between them. The CDR3 sequence is CASSPTQTEENIQYF. CDR3 DNA sequence: TGTGCCAGCTCACCGACGCAGACGGAGGAAAACATTCAGTACTTC.

The chain joins TRBV11-2 to TRBJ2-1, with 9 bases lining up with TRBD2. CDR1 and CDR2 (germline): SGHAT, FQNNGV. The CDR3 loop spans 15 amino acids. V shed 2 bases and J 7 bases; nucleotides not matched to a gene: 6. CDR3 sequence reads: CASSLMREGSNEQFF. The CDR3 region has the DNA TGTGCCAGCAGCTTAATGCGGGAGGGATCGAATGAGCAGTTCTTC.

The chain carries TRBV28 and TRBJ2-4; 7 nucleotides agree with TRBD2. With 6 bases clipped from V and 1 base from J, the junction kept 6 bases outside the gene matches. The CDR3 runs to 15 residues. Germline assignment: CDR1 MDHEN and CDR2 SYDVKM. The CDR3 sequence: CASSPTGGAKNIQYF. The CDR3 DNA follows: TGTGCCAGCAGCCCGACGGGGGGTGCCAAAAACATTCAGTACTTC. Full variable domain (rest looked up from reference TRBV28 and TRBJ2-4): DVKVTQSSRYLVKRTGEKVFLECVQDMDHENMFWYRQDPGLGLRLIYFSYDVKMKEKGDIPEGYSVSREKKERFSLILESASTNQTSMYLCASSPTGGAKNIQYFGAGTRLSVL.

The V call is TRBV5-1, the J call TRBJ2-2; TRBD2 matches 9 bases. The CDR3 consists of 17 residues. CDR1 SGHRS and CDR2 YFSETQ come from the germline V gene. Trimming removed 1 base from V and 2 bases from J; junction bases left unmatched: 6. The CDR3 sequence: CASSLRLAGTNTGELFF. The DNA of the CDR3 is TGCGCCAGCAGCTTGAGGCTAGCGGGGACAAACACCGGGGAGCTGTTTTTT.

The CDR3 reads CASRKDRGNEKLFF. CDR3 DNA sequence: TGTGCCAGTAGGAAGGACAGGGGGAATGAAAAACTGTTTTTT. The chain recombines TRBV19 with TRBJ1-4, with 10 bases fitting TRBD1. The CDR3 extends over 14 amino acids. V lost 6 bases, J lost 5 bases, and 3 bases stayed unmatched. CDR1 and CDR2 from the germline V gene are LNHDA and SQIVND (reference sequence).

This chain connects TRBV12-3 or TRBV12-4 to TRBJ1-1; D call uncertain. Trimming took off 5 bases at V and 1 base at J, with 5 bases between the two ends. The CDR3 spans 12 residues. CDR3 sequence: CASSPRNTEAFF. The CDR3 coding sequence is TGTGCCAGCAGTCCCCGGAACACTGAAGCTTTCTTT.

The CDR3 region is CASSEGGNGYTF. CDR3 sequence (DNA): TGTGCCAGCAGTGAGGGAGGGAATGGCTACACCTTC. This sequence joins TRBV2 and TRBJ1-2; D is unresolved. The V end was cut by 3 bases, the J end by 6 bases, with 8 bases between. The CDR3 totals 12 residues. Germline V gene lookup returns CDR1 SNHLY and CDR2 FYNNEI. Based on the CDR3 plus reference TRBV2 and TRBJ1-2, the full variable domain is EPEVTQTPSHQVTQMGQEVILRCVPISNHLYFYWYRQILGQKVEFLVSFYNNEISEKSEIFDDQFSVERPDGSNFTLKIRSTKLEDSAMYFCASSEGGNGYTFGSGTRLTVV.

The rearrangement links TRBV12-5 to TRBJ2-3; TRBD2 matches 11 bases. This CDR3 comprises 16 residues. Unmatched junction bases numbered 4, after V lost 4 bases and J lost 1 base. CDR1 and CDR2 (germline): LGHNT, FRNRAP. CDR3 amino acids: CASGSGLADGTDTQYF. The CDR3 nucleotides read TGTGCTAGTGGTTCGGGACTAGCGGACGGCACAGATACGCAGTATTTT.

The chain recombines TRBV7-8 with TRBJ2-2; maybe TRBD1 (6 bases). CDR3 length equals 14 residues. Trimming left V 4 bases short and J 6 bases short, with 12 bases between. Per the germline V gene, CDR1 is SGHVS and CDR2 is FQNEAQ. The CDR3 sequence is CASSSHRDPGELFF. DNA of the CDR3: TGTGCCAGCAGCTCGCACAGGGATCCCGGGGAGCTGTTTTTT.